The sample holds many counts of the clone carrying this T cell receptor beta chain. Its specificity is unknown. Diagnosis rested on symptoms, serum thyroxine and TRAb, thyroid ultrasound, and orbital computed tomography. These data are taken from a study of T cells in Graves' hyperthyroidism and ophthalmopathy. RNA transcripts yielded amplified TCR beta CDR3 regions. Primed by the HTBI set, a first-round RT-PCR was run on the TCR CDR3. MiXCR was run by TCRdb on the multiplex PCR reads, yielding one entry per CDR3 protein. The sample has hundreds of thousands of distinct CDR3 sequences, about 45% seen once. Study observations and caveats: The authors' 13 V-J model separated ophthalmopathy from stable hyperthyroidism. Most thyroid clonotypes with frequency above 0.001 were detected in blood.

The CDR3 is made up of 14 amino acids. Trimming pared 6 bases from V and 5 bases from J, leaving 13 bases between. Germline CDR1 and CDR2: SEHNR and FQNEAQ (reference sequence). The gene calls are TRBV7-9 and TRBJ2-2; D unclear. Specimen: peripheral blood or thyroid tissue (not recorded which). The sequence was collected from an adult man with Graves' disease, either hyperthyroidism or ophthalmopathy (not recorded which). Written as DNA, the CDR3 is TGTGCCAGCAGTCGAGAACGGGTAACCGGGGAGCTGTTTTTT. It yields the protein CASSRERVTGELFF.